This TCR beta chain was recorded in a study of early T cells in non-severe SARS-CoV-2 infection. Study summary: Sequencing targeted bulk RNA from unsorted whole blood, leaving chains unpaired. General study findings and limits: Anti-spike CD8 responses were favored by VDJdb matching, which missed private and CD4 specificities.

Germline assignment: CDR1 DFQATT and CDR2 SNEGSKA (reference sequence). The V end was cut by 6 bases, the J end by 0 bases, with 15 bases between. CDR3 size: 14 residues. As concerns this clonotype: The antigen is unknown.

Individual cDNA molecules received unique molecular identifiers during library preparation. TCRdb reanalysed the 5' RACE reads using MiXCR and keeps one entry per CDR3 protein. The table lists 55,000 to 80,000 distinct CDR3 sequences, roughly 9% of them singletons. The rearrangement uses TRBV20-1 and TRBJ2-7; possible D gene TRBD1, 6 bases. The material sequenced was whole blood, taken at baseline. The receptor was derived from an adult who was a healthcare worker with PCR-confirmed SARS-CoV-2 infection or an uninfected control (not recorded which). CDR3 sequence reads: CSAWRAGASYEQYF. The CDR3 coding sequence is TGCAGTGCCTGGCGGGCAGGGGCCTCCTACGAGCAGTACTTC.